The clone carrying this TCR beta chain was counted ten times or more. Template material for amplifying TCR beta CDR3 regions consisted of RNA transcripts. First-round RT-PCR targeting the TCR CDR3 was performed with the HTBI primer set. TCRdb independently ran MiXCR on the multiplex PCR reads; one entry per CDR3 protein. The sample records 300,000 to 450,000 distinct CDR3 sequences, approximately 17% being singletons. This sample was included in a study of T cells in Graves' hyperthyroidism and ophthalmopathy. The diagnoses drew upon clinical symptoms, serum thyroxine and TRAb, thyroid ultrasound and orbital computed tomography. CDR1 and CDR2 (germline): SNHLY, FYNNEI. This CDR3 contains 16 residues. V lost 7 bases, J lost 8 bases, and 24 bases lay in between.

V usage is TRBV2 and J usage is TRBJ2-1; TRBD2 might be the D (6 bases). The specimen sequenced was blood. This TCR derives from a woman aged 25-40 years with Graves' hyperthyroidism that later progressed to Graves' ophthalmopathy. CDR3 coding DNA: TGTGCCAGCACCCCCGCTGGGGGGTTGGGTTGGGATGAGCAGTTCTTC. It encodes CASTPAGGLGWDEQFF.